Shown below are 26 T cell receptor beta chains from a single sample sequenced in a study of cytomegalovirus exposure and HLA in healthy donors. Assay: immunoSEQ multiplex PCR; the TCRdb copy retains only in-frame clones and omits some. Of 200,000 to 300,000 clones in the sample, 80% to 90% were seen once. Sequenced input: PBMCs. Receptors originate from a man in his late teens or twenties in good health and CMV-seronegative.

The genes are TRBV5-1 and TRBJ2-7; TRBD1 aligns across 7 bases. Germline CDR1 SGHRS, CDR2 YFSETQ. The CDR3 totals 15 residues. Trimming took 0 bases from V and 3 from J; bases not matched to a gene: 6. The CDR3 sequence is CASSLAWDSHYEQYF. The CDR3 DNA follows: TGCGCCAGCAGCTTGGCATGGGACAGCCACTACGAGCAGTACTTC.

The genes are TRBV7-6 and TRBJ2-7; TRBD1 matches at 9 bases. This CDR3 has 15 amino acids. V trimming: 1 base; J trimming: 4 bases; junction bases outside the gene matches: 5. From germline, CDR1 is SGHVS and CDR2 FNYEAQ. The CDR3 region is CASSLGDREGYEQYF. The CDR3, as DNA: TGTGCCAGCAGCTTAGGGGACAGGGAGGGTTACGAGCAGTACTTC.

This clone was seen a few times. V gene TRBV5-4 combines with J gene TRBJ1-6, with 7 bases that match TRBD1. V dropped 3 bases and J dropped 6; count of bases not matched to a gene: 12. Germline CDR1 and CDR2: SGHNT and YYREEE (reference sequence). The CDR3 is 17 amino acids. CDR3 region: CASSSNRGAGSNSPLHF. DNA for the CDR3: TGTGCCAGCAGCTCCAACAGGGGCGCCGGATCTAATTCACCCCTCCACTTT. Together with reference TRBV5-4 and TRBJ1-6, the CDR3 gives the full variable domain: ETGVTQSPTHLIKTRGQQVTLRCSSQSGHNTVSWYQQALGQGPQFIFQYYREEENGRGNFPPRFSGLQFPNYSSELNVNALELDDSALYLCASSSNRGAGSNSPLHFGNGTRLTVT.

DNA for the CDR3: TGTGCCAGCAGCCAACCCCTTCCGGGACACTCCCAAGAGACCCAGTACTTC. The encoded protein is CASSQPLPGHSQETQYF. The rearrangement joins TRBV4-2 to TRBJ2-5, with D tentatively TRBD1 (6 bases). V was pared by 2 bases and J by 1 base, with 17 bases between. From germline, CDR1 is LGHNA and CDR2 YNFKEQ. The CDR3 consists of 17 residues.

The chain has TRBV7-2 and TRBJ2-1; no firm D call. The CDR3 is 14 residues long. The V end was cut by 1 base, the J end by 5 bases, with 9 bases between. Germline loops: CDR1 SGHTA, CDR2 FQGNSA. The CDR3 nucleotides read TGTGCCAGCAGCTTAGGCCAGGCCAACAATGAGCAGTTCTTC. Amino acid sequence: CASSLGQANNEQFF.

The chain is built from TRBV6-5 and TRBJ1-2; possible D gene TRBD1, 5 bases. CDR3 size: 12 residues. CDR1 is MNHEY and CDR2 is SVGAGI in the germline V gene. Trimming shortened V by 2 bases and J by 6 bases, and 7 bases separated the two germline ends. CDR3 in DNA: TGTGCCAGCAGTTACCAAGGGGATGGCTACACCTTC. Translated, it gives CASSYQGDGYTF.

This clone was seen just once. The chain combines TRBV29-1 with TRBJ2-7; 8 bases match TRBD1. Per the germline V gene, CDR1 is SQVTM and CDR2 is ANQGSEA. The CDR3 sequence is 13 residues long. V shed 7 bases, J shed 3 bases, and the junction held 8 bases outside the gene matches. CDR3 bases: TGCAGCGCAACAGGGACAGGTGACTACGAGCAGTACTTC. This codes for CSATGTGDYEQYF.

A few counts support this clone. The V and J genes are TRBV11-3 and TRBJ2-7; 9 bases agree with TRBD1. Germline lookup yields CDR1 SGHNT and CDR2 YENEEA. CDR3 length: 14 amino acids. V dropped 5 bases and J dropped 5; count of bases not matched to a gene: 7. The CDR3, as DNA: TGTGCCAGCAGCAACCGGGACAGGGTCGACGAGCAGTACTTC. This gives the protein CASSNRDRVDEQYF.

The chain has TRBV6-4 and TRBJ1-5; D is unresolved. Trimming stripped 4 bases from V and 6 bases from J, with 4 bases between. Per germline, CDR1 MRHNA and CDR2 SNTAGT. This CDR3 region has 11 residues. The CDR3 sequence: CASSGLQPQHF. The CDR3 nucleotides read TGTGCCAGCAGTGGTCTTCAGCCCCAGCATTTT.

The sample holds one count of this clone. This chain joins TRBV27 and TRBJ1-6; D is perhaps TRBD1 (5 bases). Germline V gene sequence: CDR1 MNHEY, CDR2 SMNVEV (reference sequence). Trimming shortened V by 8 bases and J by 7 bases, and 24 bases separated the two germline ends. The CDR3 runs to 17 residues. In nucleotides, the CDR3 is TGTGCCAGCTCGCGGGACGCCATAGCCTGGGACAATTCACCCCTCCACTTT. Translating it yields CASSRDAIAWDNSPLHF.

The chain couples TRBV9 to TRBJ2-1; TRBD2 agrees at 10 bases. V dropped 2 bases and J dropped 7; count of bases not matched to a gene: 3. CDR1 SGDLS and CDR2 YYNGEE come from the germline V gene. The CDR3 has 14 amino acids. The CDR3 DNA reads TGTGCCAGCAGCGTTCTAGCGGGAGAGAATGAGCAGTTCTTC. Protein sequence: CASSVLAGENEQFF. Filled out from reference TRBV9 and TRBJ2-1, the complete variable domain reads DSGVTQTPKHLITATGQRVTLRCSPRSGDLSVYWYQQSLDQGLQFLIQYYNGEERAKGNILERFSAQQFPDLHSELNLSSLELGDSALYFCASSVLAGENEQFFGPGTRLTVL.

The CDR3 region is CASSFAGRGSNQPQHF. CDR3 coding DNA: TGTGCCAGCAGCTTCGCGGGGCGCGGGAGCAATCAGCCCCAGCATTTT. The chain uses TRBV7-2 and TRBJ1-5; D may be TRBD1 (5 bases). The V end was cut by 3 bases, the J end by 1 base, with 13 bases between. Germline assignment: CDR1 SGHTA and CDR2 FQGNSA. The CDR3 length is 16 residues.

This rearrangement joins TRBV9 to TRBJ2-1; a weak D match, TRBD2 (6 bases). The CDR3 covers 11 residues. V dropped 4 bases and J dropped 9 bases, with 8 bases sitting between them. CDR1 and CDR2 from the germline V gene are SGDLS and YYNGEE. Here the CDR3 reads CASSPGVEQFF. In DNA form, the CDR3 reads TGTGCCAGCAGCCCGGGGGTTGAGCAGTTCTTC.

This chain uses TRBV28 with TRBJ2-7, with D unclear. Per the germline V gene, CDR1 is MDHEN and CDR2 is SYDVKM. V gave up 2 bases and J gave up 7 bases, with 9 bases separating them. CDR3 size: 12 residues. As DNA, the CDR3 is TGTGCCAGCAGTTTAGTACAGCAAGAGCAGTACTTC. Encoded protein: CASSLVQQEQYF.

The rearrangement joins TRBV5-8 to TRBJ2-3; TRBD2 agrees at 9 bases. Germline V gene sequence: CDR1 SGHTS, CDR2 YDEGEE. Unmatched junction bases numbered 4, after V lost 4 bases and J lost 1 base. This CDR3 has 15 amino acids. The CDR3: CASSGRTSGTDTQYF. CDR3 bases: TGTGCCAGCAGCGGGCGGACTAGCGGCACAGATACGCAGTATTTT.

The chain employs TRBV15 and TRBJ2-3; TRBD2 matches 9 bases. The V and J ends lost 0 bases and 4 bases, in that order; junction bases with no gene match: 5. Per germline, CDR1 LNHNV and CDR2 YYDKDF (reference sequence). There are 16 residues in the CDR3. The CDR3 region is CATSRDGLAGPDTQYF. The CDR3 nucleotides are TGTGCCACCAGCAGAGATGGGCTAGCGGGACCAGATACGCAGTATTTT.

The chain recombines TRBV7-8 with TRBJ2-3, with 11 positions matching TRBD2. This CDR3 has 16 residues. Losses at the gene ends were 5 bases for V and 1 base for J; bases not matched to a gene: 5. Looked up from germline, CDR1 is SGHVS and CDR2 is FQNEAQ. Here the CDR3 DNA reads TGTGCCAGCAGCCTCGGACTAGCGGGCCGCACAGATACGCAGTATTTT. This gives the protein CASSLGLAGRTDTQYF.

This chain links TRBV12-5 with TRBJ2-3, with a tentative D call TRBD2 (6 bases). V was shortened by 6 bases and J by 6 bases, with 19 bases between the two germline ends. This CDR3 region has 15 residues. Germline loops: CDR1 LGHNT, CDR2 FRNRAP. This CDR3 is CASGSGTGPRDTQYF. DNA for the CDR3: TGTGCTAGTGGCTCCGGGACTGGCCCGAGGGATACGCAGTATTTT.

The gene calls are TRBV11-2 and TRBJ1-2; D is perhaps TRBD1 (5 bases). The CDR3 sequence is 13 residues long. Germline V gene lookup returns CDR1 SGHAT and CDR2 FQNNGV. The V end was cut by 4 bases, the J end by 8 bases, with 14 bases between. The chain's CDR3 is CASSSSPGDGYTF. CDR3 bases: TGTGCCAGCAGCTCCTCGCCGGGGGACGGCTACACCTTC.

V and J are TRBV25-1 and TRBJ2-3; 7 nucleotides agree with TRBD2. V lost 4 bases to trimming and J lost 9 bases; unmatched junction nucleotides: 7. The CDR3 consists of 13 residues. Germline CDR1 MGHDK, CDR2 SYGVNS. CDR3 sequence reads: CASSGGSGVTQYF. Written as DNA, the CDR3 is TGTGCCAGCAGTGGCGGGAGCGGGGTGACGCAGTATTTT.

The chain carries TRBV25-1 and TRBJ2-5, with D possibly TRBD1 on 7 matching bases. V lost 0 bases and J 6 bases, leaving 20 bases between the germline ends. CDR3 length: 17 amino acids. Looked up from germline, CDR1 is MGHDK and CDR2 is SYGVNS. DNA for the CDR3: TGTGCCAGCAGTGAATATGACGGGGCAGGGGGGTGGAAGACCCAGTACTTC. Protein product: CASSEYDGAGGWKTQYF.

CDR3 sequence: CASSLDSVTDTQYF. In DNA form, the CDR3 reads TGTGCCAGCAGCTTAGACTCTGTCACAGATACGCAGTATTTT. The chain uses TRBV11-2 and TRBJ2-3; the D is unclear. The CDR3 is made up of 14 amino acids. Germline-derived CDR1 and CDR2 are SGHAT and FQNNGV. The ends were cut back, 0 bases at V and 2 bases at J, with 6 bases in the middle.

This clone has just a few counts. The chain employs TRBV2 and TRBJ2-2; D is unresolved. The germline CDR1 and CDR2 sequences are SNHLY and FYNNEI. V gave up 7 bases and J gave up 6 bases, with 6 bases separating them. The CDR3 runs to 11 residues. In DNA form, the CDR3 reads TGTGCCAGCATTAATCCCGGGGAGCTGTTTTTT. Translated: CASINPGELFF.

The chain is built from TRBV6-5 and TRBJ2-1; a possible D gene is TRBD2 (5 bases). The CDR3 runs to 14 residues. Between the trimmed V and J ends, which lost 6 bases and 4 bases, there was a span of 13 bases. Germline lookup yields CDR1 MNHEY and CDR2 SVGAGI. CDR3 in DNA: TGTGCCAGCAGCCCTCCGTCGGGGTACAATGAGCAGTTCTTC. Its protein is CASSPPSGYNEQFF.

CDR3 region: CSVTTSGGETQYF. In nucleotides, the CDR3 is TGCAGCGTTACGACTAGCGGGGGGGAGACCCAGTACTTC. The gene calls are TRBV29-1 and TRBJ2-5; 13 bases match TRBD2. With V trimmed by 5 bases and J by 5 bases, 2 bases remained unmatched. The CDR3 has 13 amino acids. In germline, CDR1 is SQVTM, CDR2 ANQGSEA. The full variable domain, in which reference TRBV29-1 and TRBJ2-5 provide the parts outside the CDR3, is SAVISQKPSRDICQRGTSLTIQCQVDSQVTMMFWYRQQPGQSLTLIATANQGSEATYESGFVIDKFPISRPNLTFSTLTVSNMSPEDSSIYLCSVTTSGGETQYFGPGTRLLVL.

This chain connects TRBV4-3 to TRBJ2-2; the D gene is possibly TRBD1 (6 bases). V lost 1 base and J 6 bases, leaving 12 bases between the germline ends. This CDR3 spans 15 amino acids. The germline V gene has CDR1 LGHNA and CDR2 YSLEER. CDR3 nucleotide sequence: TGCGCCAGCAGCCAAGGGCAACAGGGAGCCGGGGAGCTGTTTTTT. Protein sequence: CASSQGQQGAGELFF.